These 2 T cell receptor beta chains were all obtained from the same sample, sequenced in a study of shared clonotypes between healthy human individuals. Naive CD8 cells were CD45RO-negative, positively selected for CCR7, excluding terminally differentiated effector memory CD45RA+ cells. Sequencing was performed with immunoSEQ multiplex PCR; in TCRdb, only in-frame clones are kept and a portion is missing. The sample has millions of clones; 93% are singletons. Sequenced input: naive CD8+ T cells from PBMCs. The receptors here all came from a man between 18 and 29 years old in good health. Some clones in this sample may be carry-over from other donors' samples.

This sequence joins TRBV11-2 and TRBJ2-7, with TRBD1 identical over 10 bases. This CDR3 is 15 amino acids long. Germline assignment: CDR1 SGHAT and CDR2 FQNNGV. The V gene end was trimmed by 2 bases and the J gene end by 4 bases; junction bases not matched to a gene: 5. The CDR3 reads CASSLRDRGLYEQYF. The DNA of the CDR3 is TGTGCCAGCAGCTTAAGGGACAGGGGTCTTTACGAGCAGTACTTC.

The chain couples TRBV7-9 to TRBJ2-7; no firm D call. Trimming shortened V by 5 bases and J by 9 bases, and 17 bases separated the two germline ends. CDR3 size: 13 residues. Germline V gives CDR1 SEHNR, CDR2 FQNEAQ (reference sequence). The CDR3 DNA reads as TGTGCCAGCAGCCCATCTAAATCGGAAGGGCAGTACTTC. It specifies CASSPSKSEGQYF.